These 12 T cell receptor beta chains were all obtained from the same sample, sequenced in a study of cytomegalovirus exposure and HLA in healthy donors. Profiled with immunoSEQ multiplex PCR; TCRdb holds only in-frame clones, not every one. The sample lists 150,000 to 200,000 clones; approximately 89% were seen once. The sequenced material came from PBMCs. Every receptor here comes from a man between 18 and 35 years old in good health and CMV-seropositive.

V is TRBV19 and J is TRBJ1-5, with TRBD1 matching over 8 bases. There are 14 residues in the CDR3. Germline CDR1 LNHDA, CDR2 SQIVND (reference sequence). V gave up 9 bases and J gave up 0 bases; unmatched junction bases: 4. The CDR3 sequence: CASQGAVSNQPQHF. CDR3 coding DNA: TGTGCCAGCCAGGGGGCGGTTAGCAATCAGCCCCAGCATTTT.

A few counts support this clone. V is TRBV7-9 and J is TRBJ1-1, with unresolved D. Trimming stripped 6 bases from V and 0 bases from J, with 8 bases between. This CDR3 region has 13 residues. Per the germline V gene, CDR1 is SEHNR and CDR2 is FQNEAQ (reference sequence). As DNA, the CDR3 is TGTGCCAGCAGGACACCTATGAACACTGAAGCTTTCTTT. It encodes CASRTPMNTEAFF.

The genes are TRBV5-4 and TRBJ1-1, with 7 bases matching TRBD1. V dropped 4 bases and J dropped 0; count of bases not matched to a gene: 3. The CDR3 contains 14 residues. The germline V gene has CDR1 SGHNT and CDR2 YYREEE (reference sequence). The CDR3 loop is CASSGDSLNTEAFF. The CDR3 DNA reads as TGTGCCAGCAGCGGGGACAGTTTGAACACTGAAGCTTTCTTT.

The V call is TRBV28, the J call TRBJ1-5, with 9 bases matching TRBD1. The CDR3 length is 17 residues. Germline assignment: CDR1 MDHEN and CDR2 SYDVKM. Trimming cost V 6 bases and J 7 bases; bases outside gene matches: 16. The CDR3 sequence: CASSDLLHRGPGQPQHF. The CDR3, as DNA: TGTGCCAGCAGCGACCTTCTACACAGGGGGCCAGGACAGCCCCAGCATTTT.

This clone was counted a single time. This chain connects TRBV27 to TRBJ2-1; 8 bases align to TRBD2. The ends lost 4 bases at V and 6 bases at J; junction bases unmatched: 8. Germline V lookup: CDR1 MNHEY, CDR2 SMNVEV (reference sequence). The CDR3 loop spans 15 amino acids. The CDR3 nucleotides read TGTGCCAGCAGTTCGGGAGGGAATCCCGGCAATGAGCAGTTCTTC. This gives the protein CASSSGGNPGNEQFF.

V gene TRBV7-2 combines with J gene TRBJ2-5, with 9 bases fitting TRBD2. CDR3 size: 16 residues. Germline V gene data show CDR1 as SGHTA and CDR2 as FQGNSA. The junction had 8 bases not matched to a gene; V was cut back by 1 base and J by 5 bases. CDR3 DNA: TGTGCCAGCAGCTTAGGCGGGAGGGCTATTCGGGAGACCCAGTACTTC. Translating it yields CASSLGGRAIRETQYF.

V usage is TRBV18 and J usage is TRBJ1-1; 8 bases match TRBD1. The CDR3 runs to 14 residues. The J segment lost 1 base and the V segment lost 8 bases, leaving 6 bases of the junction unmatched. Germline V gives CDR1 KGHSH, CDR2 LQKENI. CDR3 sequence (DNA): TGTGCCAGCCACCGCGGGACAGGGAACACTGAAGCTTTCTTT. Translating it yields CASHRGTGNTEAFF.

This clone has only one observation. The chain couples TRBV5-1 to TRBJ2-3; D gene ambiguous. CDR1 is SGHRS and CDR2 is YFSETQ in the germline V gene. The CDR3 spans 15 residues. V dropped 0 bases and J dropped 0 bases, with 8 bases sitting between them. The CDR3 DNA reads TGCGCCAGCAGCTTGGGCTCAGGCAGCACAGATACGCAGTATTTT. Protein: CASSLGSGSTDTQYF. The full variable domain, with the rest looked up from reference TRBV5-1 and TRBJ2-3, is KAGVTQTPRYLIKTRGQQVTLSCSPISGHRSVSWYQQTPGQGLQFLFEYFSETQRNKGNFPGRFSGRQFSNSRSEMNVSTLELGDSALYLCASSLGSGSTDTQYFGPGTRLTVL.

This clone was found a few times. The CDR3 DNA is TGCGCCAGCAGCCAAGACGAGGTCAATGAGCAGTTCTTC. It encodes CASSQDEVNEQFF. The genes are TRBV4-3 and TRBJ2-1; D not certain. The CDR3 is made up of 13 amino acids. V was trimmed by 0 bases and J by 6 bases, leaving 6 bases between them. From germline, CDR1 is LGHNA and CDR2 YSLEER.

Of note for this clone: The junction does not match germline at one end; this may be a read error. This chain connects TRBV6-6 to TRBJ2-7; 9 bases match TRBD1. CDR1 and CDR2 (germline): MNHNY, SVGAGI (reference sequence). This CDR3 region has 11 residues. The CDR3, as DNA: TGTGCCAGCAGTAATGGACAGGGGTCTTTCTTC. Translated: CASSNGQGSFF.

In its sample, this clone was seen a few times. The rearrangement joins TRBV5-1 to TRBJ1-3, with D uncertain. The length of the CDR3 is 15 residues. Trimming left V 3 bases short and J 1 base short, with 11 bases between. From germline, CDR1 is SGHRS and CDR2 YFSETQ. The CDR3 region has the DNA TGCGCCAGCAGCTCATCTGGCATGTCTGGAAACACCATATATTTT. Translated, it gives CASSSSGMSGNTIYF.

The V gene is TRBV18, the J gene TRBJ1-3; TRBD1 matches at 7 bases. This CDR3 region has 16 residues. Germline V gene lookup returns CDR1 KGHSH and CDR2 LQKENI. J lost 0 bases, V lost 3 bases, and 5 bases had no gene match. The CDR3 DNA sequence: TGTGCCAGCTCACCTCCGACAGGGAACTCTGGAAACACCATATATTTT. It is translated as CASSPPTGNSGNTIYF.